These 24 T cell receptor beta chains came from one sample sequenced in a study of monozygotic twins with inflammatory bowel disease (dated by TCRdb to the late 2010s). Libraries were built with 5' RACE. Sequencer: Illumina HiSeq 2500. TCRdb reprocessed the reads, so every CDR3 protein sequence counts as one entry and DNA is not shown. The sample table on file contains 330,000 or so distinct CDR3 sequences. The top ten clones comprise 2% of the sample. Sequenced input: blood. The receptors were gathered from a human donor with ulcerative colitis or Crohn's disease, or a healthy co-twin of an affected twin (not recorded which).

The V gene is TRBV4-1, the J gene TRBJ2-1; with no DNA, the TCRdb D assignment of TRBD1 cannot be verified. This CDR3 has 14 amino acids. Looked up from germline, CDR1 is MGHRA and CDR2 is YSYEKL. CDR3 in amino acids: CASRPPGGKDEQFF.

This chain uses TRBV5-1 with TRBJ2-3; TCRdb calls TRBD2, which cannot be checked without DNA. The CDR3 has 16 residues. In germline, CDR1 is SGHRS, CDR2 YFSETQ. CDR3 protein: CASSLVGRESTDTQYF.

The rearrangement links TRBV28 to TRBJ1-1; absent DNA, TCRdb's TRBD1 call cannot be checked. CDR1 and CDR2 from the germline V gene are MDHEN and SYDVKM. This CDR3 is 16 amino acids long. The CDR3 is CASSLPDRGMNTEAFF.

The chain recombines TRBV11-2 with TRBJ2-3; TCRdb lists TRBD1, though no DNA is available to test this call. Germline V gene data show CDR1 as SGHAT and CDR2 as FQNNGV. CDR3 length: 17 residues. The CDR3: CASSLDGFGQGRHTQYF.

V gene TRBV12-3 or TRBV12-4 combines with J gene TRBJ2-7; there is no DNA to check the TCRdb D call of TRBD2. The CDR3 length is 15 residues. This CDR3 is CASSVGRTLPYEQYF.

CDR3 protein: CASSLATLGYQETQYF. This rearrangement joins TRBV12-3 or TRBV12-4 to TRBJ2-5; TCRdb picks TRBD2, but there is no DNA to check that call. This CDR3 contains 16 residues.

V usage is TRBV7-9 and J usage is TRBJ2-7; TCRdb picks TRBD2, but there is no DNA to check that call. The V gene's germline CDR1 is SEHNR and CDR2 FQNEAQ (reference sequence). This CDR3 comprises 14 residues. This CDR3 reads CASSLLSGPYEQYF. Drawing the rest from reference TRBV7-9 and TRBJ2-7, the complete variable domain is DTGVSQNPRHKITKRGQNVTFRCDPISEHNRLYWYRQTLGQGPEFLTYFQNEAQLEKSRLLSDRFSAERPKGSFSTLEIQRTEQGDSAMYLCASSLLSGPYEQYFGPGTRLTVT.

The CDR3 here is CAWSWGHRYEQYF. The chain is built from TRBV30 and TRBJ2-7; TCRdb's D call, TRBD1, is unchecked because there is no DNA. CDR3 length: 13 amino acids. Germline CDR1 is GTSNPN and CDR2 is SVGIG (reference sequence). Drawing the rest from reference TRBV30 and TRBJ2-7, the complete variable domain is SQTIHQWPATLVQPVGSPLSLECTVEGTSNPNLYWYRQAAGRGLQLLFYSVGIGQISSEVPQNLSASRPQDRQFILSSKKLLLSDSGFYLCAWSWGHRYEQYFGPGTRLTVT.

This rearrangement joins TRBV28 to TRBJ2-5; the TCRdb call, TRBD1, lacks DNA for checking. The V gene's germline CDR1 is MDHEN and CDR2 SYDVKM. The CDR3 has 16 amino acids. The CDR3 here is CASSPRTGRDQETQYF.

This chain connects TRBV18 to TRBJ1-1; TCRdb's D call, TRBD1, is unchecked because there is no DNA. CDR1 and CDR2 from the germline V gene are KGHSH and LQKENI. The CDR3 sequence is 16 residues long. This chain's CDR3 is CASSPNVPGETTEAFF. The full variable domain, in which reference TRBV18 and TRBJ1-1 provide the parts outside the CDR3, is NAGVMQNPRHLVRRRGQEARLRCSPMKGHSHVYWYRQLPEEGLKFMVYLQKENIIDESGMPKERFSAEFPKEGPSILRIQQVVRGDSAAYFCASSPNVPGETTEAFFGQGTRLTVV.

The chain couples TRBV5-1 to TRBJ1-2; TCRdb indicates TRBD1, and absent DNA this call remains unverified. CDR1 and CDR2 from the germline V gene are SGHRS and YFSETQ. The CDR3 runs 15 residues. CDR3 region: CASSLGPQGNYGYTF.

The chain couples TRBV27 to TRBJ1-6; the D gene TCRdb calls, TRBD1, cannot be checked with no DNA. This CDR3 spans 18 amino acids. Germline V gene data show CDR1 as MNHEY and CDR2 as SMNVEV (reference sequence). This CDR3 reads CASSPQRTGTYPSSPLHF.

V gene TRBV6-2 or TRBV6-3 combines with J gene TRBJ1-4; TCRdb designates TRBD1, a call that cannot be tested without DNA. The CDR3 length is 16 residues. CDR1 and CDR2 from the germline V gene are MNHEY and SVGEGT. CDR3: CASSPTTDRPNEKLFF.

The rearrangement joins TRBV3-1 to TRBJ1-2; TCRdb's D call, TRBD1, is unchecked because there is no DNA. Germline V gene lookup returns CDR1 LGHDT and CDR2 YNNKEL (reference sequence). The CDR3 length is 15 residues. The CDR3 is CASSHLGQGRYGYTF. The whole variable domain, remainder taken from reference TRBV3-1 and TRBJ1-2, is DTAVSQTPKYLVTQMGNDKSIKCEQNLGHDTMYWYKQDSKKFLKIMFSYNNKELIINETVPNRFSPKSPDKAHLNLHINSLELGDSAVYFCASSHLGQGRYGYTFGSGTRLTVV.

CDR3 sequence: CSVGAGQETQYF. The J gene is TRBJ2-5, the V gene TRBV29-1. Germline CDR1 and CDR2: SQVTM and ANQGSEA. This CDR3 is built from 12 residues.

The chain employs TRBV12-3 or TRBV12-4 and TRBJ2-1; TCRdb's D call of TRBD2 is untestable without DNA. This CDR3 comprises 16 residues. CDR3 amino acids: CASRNVAGGSYNEQFF.

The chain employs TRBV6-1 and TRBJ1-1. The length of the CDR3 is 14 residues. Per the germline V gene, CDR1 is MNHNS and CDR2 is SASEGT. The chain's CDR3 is CATKPKHMNTEAFF.

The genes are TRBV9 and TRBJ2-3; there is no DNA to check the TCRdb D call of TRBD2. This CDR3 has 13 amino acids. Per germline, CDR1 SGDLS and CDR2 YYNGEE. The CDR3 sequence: CASSGLGLAGQYF.

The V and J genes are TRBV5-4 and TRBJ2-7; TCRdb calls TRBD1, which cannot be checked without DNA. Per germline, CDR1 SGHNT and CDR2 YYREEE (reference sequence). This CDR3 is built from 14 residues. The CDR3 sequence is CASRPGVDFSEQYF.

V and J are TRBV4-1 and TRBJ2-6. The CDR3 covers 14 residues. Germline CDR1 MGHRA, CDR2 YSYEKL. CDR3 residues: CASSQSRGLDVLTF.

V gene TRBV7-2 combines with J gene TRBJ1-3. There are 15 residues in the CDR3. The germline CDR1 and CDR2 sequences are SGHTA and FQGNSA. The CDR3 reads CASSLAVGGGNTIYF.

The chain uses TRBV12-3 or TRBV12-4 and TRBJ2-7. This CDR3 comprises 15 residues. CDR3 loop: CASSPNAVSSYEQYF.

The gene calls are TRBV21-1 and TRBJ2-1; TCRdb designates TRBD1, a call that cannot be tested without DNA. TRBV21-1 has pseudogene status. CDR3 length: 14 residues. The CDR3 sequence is CASSKEQDHNEQFF.

The CDR3 here is CASSLYSYNEQFF. The chain uses TRBV7-2 and TRBJ2-1. There are 13 residues in the CDR3. From germline, CDR1 is SGHTA and CDR2 FQGNSA.